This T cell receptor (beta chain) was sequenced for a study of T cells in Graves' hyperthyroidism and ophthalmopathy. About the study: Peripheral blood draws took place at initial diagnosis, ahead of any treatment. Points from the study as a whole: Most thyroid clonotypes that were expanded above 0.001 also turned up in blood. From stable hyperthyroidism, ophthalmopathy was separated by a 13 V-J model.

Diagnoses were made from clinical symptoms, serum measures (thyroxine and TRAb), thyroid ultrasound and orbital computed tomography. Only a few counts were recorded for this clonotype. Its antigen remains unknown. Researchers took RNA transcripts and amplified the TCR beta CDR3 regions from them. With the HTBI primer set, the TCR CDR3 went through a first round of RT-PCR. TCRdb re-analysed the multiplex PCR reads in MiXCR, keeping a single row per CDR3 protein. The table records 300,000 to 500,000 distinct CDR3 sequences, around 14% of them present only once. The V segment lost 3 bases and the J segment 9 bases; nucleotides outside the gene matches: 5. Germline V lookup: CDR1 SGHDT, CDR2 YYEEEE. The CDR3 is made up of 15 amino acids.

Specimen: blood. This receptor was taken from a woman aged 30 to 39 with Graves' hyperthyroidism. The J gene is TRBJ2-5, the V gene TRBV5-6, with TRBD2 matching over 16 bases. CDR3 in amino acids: CASSWGLAGGAAQYF. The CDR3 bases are TGTGCCAGCAGCTGGGGACTAGCGGGAGGGGCGGCCCAGTACTTC. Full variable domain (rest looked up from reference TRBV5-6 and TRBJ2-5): DAGVTQSPTHLIKTRGQQVTLRCSPKSGHDTVSWYQQALGQGPQFIFQYYEEEERQRGNFPDRFSGHQFPNYSSELNVNALLLGDSALYLCASSWGLAGGAAQYFGPGTRLLVL.